Listed here are 31 T cell receptor beta chains from one sample, sequenced in a study of blood T cell repertoires in COVID-19. The method was immunoSEQ multiplex PCR; TCRdb's version includes in-frame clones alone and lacks a portion of them. This sample has tens of thousands of clones, with approximately 80% found just once. Sequencing was performed on peripheral blood. The receptors stem from a man in his 70s with COVID-19, enrolled during active disease.

J is TRBJ2-7 and V is TRBV29-1; D is undetermined. The CDR3 runs to 12 residues. V lost 6 bases and J 5 bases, leaving 14 bases between the germline ends. Germline loops: CDR1 SQVTM, CDR2 ANQGSEA. The CDR3 coding sequence is TGCAGCGTATTGACGCGACACGACGAGCAGTACTTC. This codes for CSVLTRHDEQYF.

The chain carries TRBV2 and TRBJ2-7, with TRBD2 matching over 8 bases. V gave up 10 bases and J gave up 3 bases; unmatched junction bases: 11. The CDR3 is 14 amino acids. The V gene's germline CDR1 is SNHLY and CDR2 FYNNEI. The CDR3: CATSSGSSVYEQYF. The CDR3 region has the DNA TGTGCCACCTCGAGCGGGAGCTCGGTCTACGAGCAGTACTTC. Using reference TRBV2 and TRBJ2-7 for the parts outside the CDR3, the full variable domain is EPEVTQTPSHQVTQMGQEVILRCVPISNHLYFYWYRQILGQKVEFLVSFYNNEISEKSEIFDDQFSVERPDGSNFTLKIRSTKLEDSAMYFCATSSGSSVYEQYFGPGTRLTVT.

The chain recombines TRBV12-3 or TRBV12-4 with TRBJ2-7; a weak D match, TRBD2 (5 bases). The V end was cut by 8 bases, the J end by 9 bases, with 14 bases between. The length of the CDR3 is 11 residues. Here the CDR3 reads CASRVRDVQYF. Written as DNA, the CDR3 is TGTGCCAGCCGCGTCCGGGATGTGCAGTACTTC.

The chain recombines TRBV5-1 with TRBJ1-1; weak D call: TRBD1 (5 bases). The CDR3 is 15 residues long. V lost 1 base, J lost 3 bases, and 13 bases lay in between. Per the germline V gene, CDR1 is SGHRS and CDR2 is YFSETQ. CDR3 region: CASSLLQGTHTEAFF. The CDR3 DNA reads TGCGCCAGCAGCTTGTTGCAGGGTACGCACACTGAAGCTTTCTTT. The complete variable domain, with remaining parts taken from reference TRBV5-1 and TRBJ1-1, reads KAGVTQTPRYLIKTRGQQVTLSCSPISGHRSVSWYQQTPGQGLQFLFEYFSETQRNKGNFPGRFSGRQFSNSRSEMNVSTLELGDSALYLCASSLLQGTHTEAFFGQGTRLTVV.

The V and J genes are TRBV6-5 and TRBJ2-7, with 7 bases lining up with TRBD2. After removal of 5 bases from V and 0 bases from J, the junction contained 7 bases not matched to a gene. This CDR3 has 15 residues. CDR1 and CDR2 (germline): MNHEY, SVGAGI. The CDR3 sequence: CASSPSRLASYEQYF. For the CDR3, the DNA is TGTGCCAGCAGTCCCTCCCGACTAGCCTCCTACGAGCAGTACTTC.

The chain links TRBV5-1 to TRBJ2-3; TRBD2 agrees at 10 bases. The CDR3 contains 16 residues. Per the germline V gene, CDR1 is SGHRS and CDR2 is YFSETQ. Trimming removed 5 bases from V and 0 bases from J; junction bases left unmatched: 6. The CDR3 nucleotides read TGCGCCAGCAGGCGGTTGACTAGCGGGAGCACAGATACGCAGTATTTT. It is translated as CASRRLTSGSTDTQYF.

The CDR3 sequence is CASSLDGAPSEAFF. The CDR3 DNA reads as TGTGCCAGCAGCTTAGATGGGGCGCCTTCTGAAGCTTTCTTT. This chain uses TRBV7-2 with TRBJ1-1; maybe TRBD1 (5 bases). Trimming stripped 1 base from V and 6 bases from J, with 12 bases between. Germline values: CDR1 SGHTA, CDR2 FQGNSA. The CDR3 has 14 residues.

The V and J genes are TRBV7-8 and TRBJ2-7, with TRBD2 matching 14 bases. The V segment lost 5 bases and the J segment 7 bases; nucleotides outside the gene matches: 7. The CDR3 spans 15 residues. Per the germline V gene, CDR1 is SGHVS and CDR2 is FQNEAQ. CDR3 coding DNA: TGTGCCAGCAGCCCCGGGACTAGCGGGAGTCGTGAGCAGTACTTC. Its translation: CASSPGTSGSREQYF.

This clone was counted between two and nine times. The DNA of the CDR3 is TGTGCCAGCAGTGAGTCAGGGATCAATCAGCCCCAGCATTTT. Protein: CASSESGINQPQHF. This chain links TRBV6-1 with TRBJ1-5; a weak D match, TRBD1 (5 bases). Germline CDR1 MNHNS, CDR2 SASEGT. The CDR3 totals 14 residues. Trimming cost V 3 bases and J 3 bases, with 9 bases left between them.

This chain links TRBV9 with TRBJ1-6, with D possibly matching TRBD1 (5 bases). V was clipped by 0 bases and J by 7 bases, with 8 bases between them. The CDR3 runs 14 residues. Germline-derived CDR1 and CDR2 are SGDLS and YYNGEE. The CDR3 loop reads CASSVVGENSPLHF. The CDR3, as DNA: TGTGCCAGCAGCGTAGTAGGGGAAAATTCACCCCTCCACTTT.

This clone was counted only a few times. CDR3 region: CASSLPSNRLGGYTF. CDR3 nucleotides: TGTGCCAGCAGTTTACCCTCAAACAGGTTGGGTGGCTACACCTTC. V gene TRBV28 combines with J gene TRBJ1-2; D may be TRBD1 (5 bases). The V end was cut by 2 bases, the J end by 7 bases, with 17 bases between. Germline V gene data show CDR1 as MDHEN and CDR2 as SYDVKM. This CDR3 comprises 15 residues.

This chain links TRBV7-2 with TRBJ1-1; a possible D gene is TRBD1 (5 bases). The CDR3 loop spans 13 amino acids. V shed 5 bases and J shed 4 bases, with 11 bases lying between them. The V gene's germline CDR1 is SGHTA and CDR2 FQGNSA. CDR3 amino acids: CASSPNGGTEAFF. CDR3 DNA sequence: TGTGCCAGCAGCCCTAACGGGGGCACTGAAGCTTTCTTT.

V usage is TRBV5-1 and J usage is TRBJ1-1; D may be TRBD1 (5 bases). The CDR3 length is 13 residues. The germline V and J ends were trimmed by 5 bases and 4 bases, with 12 bases remaining between them. Germline CDR1 reads SGHRS; CDR2 reads YFSETQ. CDR3 sequence reads: CASRLNQGTEAFF. CDR3 in DNA: TGCGCCAGCAGATTAAACCAGGGCACTGAAGCTTTCTTT.

The V and J genes are TRBV7-3 and TRBJ2-2, with D hard to call. V shed 5 bases and J shed 6 bases, with 7 bases lying between them. CDR3 length equals 12 residues. CDR1 is SGHTA and CDR2 is FQGTGA in the germline V gene. CDR3 residues: CASSPRPGELFF. The CDR3 DNA is TGTGCCAGCAGCCCCCGTCCCGGGGAGCTGTTTTTT.

The rearrangement uses TRBV6-2 or TRBV6-3 and TRBJ2-1; a weak D match, TRBD2 (6 bases). V shed 2 bases and J shed 10 bases, with 9 bases lying between them. This CDR3 contains 12 residues. The germline gives CDR1 MNHEY, CDR2 SVGEGT. The CDR3 region has the DNA TGTGCCAGCAGTTACGGCGGGGTCGAGCAGTTCTTC. Translated, it gives CASSYGGVEQFF.

V and J are TRBV5-1 and TRBJ1-1; D uncertain. The germline V gene has CDR1 SGHRS and CDR2 YFSETQ. The CDR3 is made up of 15 amino acids. With 1 base removed from V and 2 bases from J, the gap between germline ends came to 12 bases. CDR3 DNA sequence: TGCGCCAGCAGCTTGCAAGGAGAGTTAAACACTGAAGCTTTCTTT. Its protein product is CASSLQGELNTEAFF.

The table lists this clone with a few counts. This rearrangement joins TRBV6-2 or TRBV6-3 to TRBJ1-5; the D gene is possibly TRBD1 (6 bases). Trimming stripped 2 bases from V and 5 bases from J, with 10 bases between. Looked up from germline, CDR1 is MNHEY and CDR2 is SVGEGT. The CDR3 is 14 residues long. This CDR3 is CASSYPQGYQPQHF. In DNA form, the CDR3 reads TGTGCCAGCAGTTACCCCCAGGGGTATCAGCCCCAGCATTTT.

The chain uses TRBV28 and TRBJ2-2; D perhaps matches TRBD1 (5 bases). The CDR3 consists of 15 residues. CDR1 is MDHEN, CDR2 SYDVKM, per germline. Trimming took 1 base from V and 5 from J, leaving 11 bases between them. The CDR3 nucleotides read TGTGCCAGCAGTTTATCAAGGGGCGCGACCGGGGAGCTGTTTTTT. It translates to CASSLSRGATGELFF. Using reference TRBV28 and TRBJ2-2 for the parts outside the CDR3, the full variable domain is DVKVTQSSRYLVKRTGEKVFLECVQDMDHENMFWYRQDPGLGLRLIYFSYDVKMKEKGDIPEGYSVSREKKERFSLILESASTNQTSMYLCASSLSRGATGELFFGEGSRLTVL.

The count of this clone is one. The chain recombines TRBV7-8 with TRBJ2-3; maybe TRBD2 (5 bases). The CDR3 runs to 16 residues. The germline V gene has CDR1 SGHVS and CDR2 FQNEAQ. With 1 base removed from V and 0 bases from J, the gap between germline ends came to 11 bases. CDR3 sequence (DNA): TGTGCCAGCAGCTTAGGTGGTAGCGCGAGCACAGATACGCAGTATTTT. Its protein is CASSLGGSASTDTQYF.

The gene calls are TRBV19 and TRBJ1-2; 9 bases map to TRBD1. Germline V lookup: CDR1 LNHDA, CDR2 SQIVND (reference sequence). This CDR3 comprises 13 residues. V shed 4 bases, J shed 5 bases, and the junction held 2 bases outside the gene matches. CDR3 region: CASSTGTGYGYTF. The CDR3 nucleotides are TGTGCCAGTAGTACCGGGACAGGGTATGGCTACACCTTC.

CDR3 sequence reads: CASSDGQSGELFF. CDR3 coding DNA: TGTGCCAGCAGTGATGGTCAGTCCGGGGAGCTGTTTTTT. This chain connects TRBV2 to TRBJ2-2, with no clear D. Germline lookup yields CDR1 SNHLY and CDR2 FYNNEI. CDR3 length: 13 residues. Trimming stripped 3 bases from V and 6 bases from J, with 8 bases between.

V gene TRBV6-6 combines with J gene TRBJ2-2; tentatively, D is TRBD1 (6 bases). CDR1 MNHNY and CDR2 SVGAGI come from the germline V gene (reference sequence). The CDR3 has 13 residues. V was cut by 5 bases and J by 8 bases, with 12 bases left in between. The CDR3 reads CASSATGLGELFF. Written as DNA, the CDR3 is TGTGCCAGCAGTGCAACAGGGTTAGGGGAGCTGTTTTTT.

The gene calls are TRBV7-6 and TRBJ1-4; 11 bases align to TRBD1. From germline, CDR1 is SGHVS and CDR2 FNYEAQ. This CDR3 has 15 residues. The V gene end was trimmed by 4 bases and the J gene end by 5 bases; junction bases not matched to a gene: 3. The CDR3 DNA sequence: TGTGCCAGCAGCTCCGGGACAGGGGGAAATGAAAAACTGTTTTTT. This sequence encodes CASSSGTGGNEKLFF.

The chain combines TRBV9 with TRBJ1-5, with 7 bases matching TRBD1. The CDR3 covers 15 residues. The J segment lost 3 bases and the V segment lost 2 bases, leaving 5 bases of the junction unmatched. Germline V gene lookup returns CDR1 SGDLS and CDR2 YYNGEE. The CDR3 region has the DNA TGTGCCAGCAGCGTTACGGGACAGATCAATCAGCCCCAGCATTTT. It encodes CASSVTGQINQPQHF.

This chain links TRBV29-1 with TRBJ1-1, with D possibly matching TRBD1 (5 bases). The CDR3 runs 14 residues. CDR1 SQVTM and CDR2 ANQGSEA come from the germline V gene. V was clipped by 1 base and J by 7 bases, with 16 bases between them. CDR3 loop: CSVEGGRSRDEAFF. CDR3 sequence (DNA): TGCAGCGTTGAAGGCGGGAGGAGCAGGGATGAAGCTTTCTTT.

The chain couples TRBV6-5 to TRBJ1-2; D gene ambiguous. Germline V gene data show CDR1 as MNHEY and CDR2 as SVGAGI. The length of the CDR3 is 14 residues. V was shortened by 1 base and J by 8 bases, with 14 bases between the two germline ends. The CDR3 sequence is CASSYFGNPQGYTF. CDR3 bases: TGTGCCAGCAGTTACTTCGGGAATCCCCAAGGCTACACCTTC.

The V and J genes are TRBV19 and TRBJ1-2; unclear D gene. The CDR3 is 14 residues long. Trimming took 3 bases from V and 5 from J, leaving 13 bases between them. Germline-derived CDR1 and CDR2 are LNHDA and SQIVND (reference sequence). The CDR3 DNA sequence: TGTGCCAGTAGTATCACAGACCCGGGGTATGGCTACACCTTC. This sequence encodes CASSITDPGYGYTF.

V gene TRBV9 combines with J gene TRBJ2-3; D possibly corresponds to TRBD2 (6 bases). V lost 3 bases to trimming and J lost 9 bases, with 11 bases between them. Germline V CDR1 and CDR2: SGDLS, YYNGEE. CDR3 length: 12 amino acids. Here the CDR3 reads CASSALGGTQYF. The CDR3 DNA reads as TGTGCCAGCAGCGCCCTCGGGGGAACGCAGTATTTT.

This sequence joins TRBV4-1 and TRBJ1-6, with 10 bases identical to TRBD1. The length of the CDR3 is 15 residues. Looked up from germline, CDR1 is MGHRA and CDR2 is YSYEKL. V trimming: 5 bases; J trimming: 10 bases; junction bases outside the gene matches: 8. In DNA, the CDR3 is TGCGCCAGCAGCTCCCGGGACAGGGGTTACTCACCCCTCCACTTT. Protein: CASSSRDRGYSPLHF.

The chain carries TRBV5-4 and TRBJ1-1; 10 bases align to TRBD1. The germline V gene has CDR1 SGHNT and CDR2 YYREEE (reference sequence). J gave up 6 bases and V 1 base, and 9 bases lay outside the gene matches. The CDR3 totals 16 residues. The CDR3 DNA is TGTGCCAGCAGCTTGCCCGGGACAGGGGTTAGGGCTGAAGCTTTCTTT. Encoded protein: CASSLPGTGVRAEAFF. Based on the CDR3 plus reference TRBV5-4 and TRBJ1-1, the full variable domain is ETGVTQSPTHLIKTRGQQVTLRCSSQSGHNTVSWYQQALGQGPQFIFQYYREEENGRGNFPPRFSGLQFPNYSSELNVNALELDDSALYLCASSLPGTGVRAEAFFGQGTRLTVV.

This clone was recorded only once. The J gene is TRBJ1-6, the V gene TRBV5-1, with 7 bases that match TRBD1. The CDR3 consists of 16 residues. V shed 0 bases, J shed 7 bases, and the junction held 7 bases outside the gene matches. Looked up from germline, CDR1 is SGHRS and CDR2 is YFSETQ. CDR3 sequence reads: CASSLEAGGANSPLHF. The CDR3 region has the DNA TGCGCCAGCAGCTTGGAGGCAGGGGGAGCGAATTCACCCCTCCACTTT.